The entry below gives a single T cell receptor beta chain sequence along with its context. Its antigen remains unidentified. The CDR3 sequence is 18 residues long. The germline CDR1 and CDR2 sequences are LNHNV and YYDKDF (reference sequence). The ends lost 4 bases at V and 6 bases at J; junction bases unmatched: 12. This sample is drawn from a study of cytomegalovirus exposure and HLA in healthy donors. Study-level results: Reported results showed that the classifier diagnosed cytomegalovirus status with high specificity and sensitivity.

Clones were read by immunoSEQ multiplex PCR, and TCRdb kept only the in-frame ones, dropping some. The repertoire holds tens of thousands of clones, with 91% as singletons. The sequencing input was PBMCs. This receptor was obtained from a woman aged 25-40 years in good health and CMV-seronegative. The chain is built from TRBV15 and TRBJ2-1; 13 bases agree with TRBD2. DNA of the CDR3: TGTGCCACCAGCAAAGATACCGGGACTAGCGGGATAGTCAATGAGCAGTTCTTC. This gives the protein CATSKDTGTSGIVNEQFF.